These 2 T cell receptor beta chains came from one sample sequenced in a study of T cell changes during pregnancy in multiple sclerosis. The repertoire was sequenced with immunoSEQ multiplex PCR; TCRdb's copy has only in-frame clones and lacks some. Counted here are 70,000 to 95,000 clones, around 93% occurring once; the ten biggest clones make up about 4.5%. The sequencing used peripheral blood, collected in the first trimester of pregnancy. The receptor source for this set is a female donor with multiple sclerosis, enrolled in a pregnancy study.

This rearrangement joins TRBV27 to TRBJ1-1; D gene unclear. V was shortened by 2 bases and J by 7 bases, with 17 bases between the two germline ends. The CDR3 length is 15 residues. CDR1 is MNHEY and CDR2 is SMNVEV in the germline V gene (reference sequence). In nucleotides, the CDR3 is TGTGCCAGCAGTTTAGGGCCTCAGTTGTACCGTGAAGCTTTCTTT. It codes for CASSLGPQLYREAFF.

The chain joins TRBV9 to TRBJ2-2; TRBD2 might be the D (5 bases). The ends were cut back, 0 bases at V and 4 bases at J, with 10 bases in the middle. The CDR3 contains 15 residues. Looked up from germline, CDR1 is SGDLS and CDR2 is YYNGEE. CDR3 protein: CASSVANEGTGELFF. For the CDR3, the DNA is TGTGCCAGCAGCGTAGCAAACGAGGGCACCGGGGAGCTGTTTTTT.